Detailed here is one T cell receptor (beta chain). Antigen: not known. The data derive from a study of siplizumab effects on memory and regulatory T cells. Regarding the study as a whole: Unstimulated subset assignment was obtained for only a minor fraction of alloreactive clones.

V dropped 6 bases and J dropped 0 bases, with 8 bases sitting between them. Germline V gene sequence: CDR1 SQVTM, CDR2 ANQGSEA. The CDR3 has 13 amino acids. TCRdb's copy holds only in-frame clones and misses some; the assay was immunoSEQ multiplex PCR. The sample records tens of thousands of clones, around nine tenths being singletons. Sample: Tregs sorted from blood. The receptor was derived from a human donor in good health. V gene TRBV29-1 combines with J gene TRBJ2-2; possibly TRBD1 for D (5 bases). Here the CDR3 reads CSVRTPNTGELFF. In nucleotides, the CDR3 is TGCAGCGTGAGGACACCGAACACCGGGGAGCTGTTTTTT.